The TCR beta chain under discussion was sequenced for a study of patients and donors after allogeneic stem cell transplantation (dated by TCRdb to 2019 to 2021). As encoded in the germline V gene (reference sequence), CDR1 is LGHDT while CDR2 is YNNKEL. Counted from cysteine to phenylalanine, this CDR3 has 12 amino acids. Only the CDR3 DNA stays, 36 bases, in frame from base 1. Between the V and J ends, shortened by 2 bases and 6 bases respectively, the junction contains 8 bases. With respect to this clonotype: What this receptor recognizes is not known. No quality values exist for individual bases; no much larger clone is one base distant.

The method was RT-PCR. TCRdb names NextSeq 550 as the instrument used. The public sequencing data were trimmed at Q25 with fastp and processed into clonotypes with MiXCR by TCRdb, which kept only in-frame beta chains. CDR3 protein sequences are deduplicated, and each keeps its most common genes and DNA. The sample data list about 960,000 distinct CDR3 sequences, and roughly 18% of these were observed just once. In total, the top ten clones hold roughly 6% of the sample. Rearrangement joined TRBV3-1 to TRBJ2-7, with TRBD2 perhaps the D gene, on 6 matching bases. This TCR was recovered from a human donor who was either an allogeneic HSCT recipient or a stem cell or donor lymphocyte infusion donor (not recorded which). It is not recorded whose cells these are; they may come from a transplant donor. Sequenced sample: blood, either unsorted or a sorted T cell fraction (not recorded which). The CDR3 amino acid sequence is: CASSQFGSEQYF. The DNA sequence is given as TGTGCCAGCAGCCAATTCGGGAGCGAGCAGTACTTC.